This T cell receptor beta chain was captured by sequencing in a study of vaccination and CD4 T cells after COVID-19. Overall study context: As control conditions, cultures were given either a CEFX pool serving as positive control, an HIV-1 Nef pool, or no peptide at all.

The treatment here: roughly 10-day PBMC culture with coronavirus spike peptide pools or control peptides (ViraFEST assay). The Oncomine TCR Beta short-read assay sequenced DNA from cultured CD4+ T cells. TCRdb independently ran MiXCR on the PCR reads; one entry per CDR3 protein. This table holds 15,000 or so distinct CDR3 sequences, roughly 53% found once. This CDR3 spans 16 amino acids. Per germline, CDR1 MNHEY and CDR2 SMNVEV (reference sequence). Germline trimming cut 5 bases from V and 6 bases from J; bases unmatched to any gene: 11. As regards this clonotype: The antigen remains undetermined.

The sequence was obtained from a human donor who had recovered from COVID-19. Sequences were derived from CD4+ T cells from blood, cultured in vitro, sampled before SARS-CoV-2 vaccination. V is TRBV27 and J is TRBJ1-1, with TRBD1 identical over 11 bases. The CDR3 DNA sequence: TGTGCCAGCAGTCCGGGACAGGGGGAGCCGGGGGCTGAAGCTTTCTTT. Its translation is CASSPGQGEPGAEAFF.